This passage covers 25 T cell receptor beta chains from one sample sequenced in a study of T cells in Graves' hyperthyroidism and ophthalmopathy. RNA transcripts provided the source from which TCR beta CDR3 regions were amplified. The HTBI set primed first-round TCR CDR3 RT-PCR. TCRdb called the multiplex PCR reads again in MiXCR, with one record for every CDR3 protein. The data show approximately 430,000 distinct CDR3 sequences, around a sixth seen once. The source material was blood. These receptors originate from a woman aged 18-29 years with Graves' hyperthyroidism.

The chain couples TRBV5-1 to TRBJ2-7; tentative D call: TRBD2 (6 bases). The V gene lost 3 bases and the J gene lost 6 bases, with 16 bases spanning the gap. Looked up from germline, CDR1 is SGHRS and CDR2 is YFSETQ. The CDR3 runs to 14 residues. CDR3 sequence reads: CASSSGGVFSEQYF. The DNA of the CDR3 is TGCGCCAGCAGCTCCGGAGGGGTCTTCAGCGAGCAGTACTTC.

This clonotype was detected many times. This chain links TRBV28 with TRBJ2-5; 8 bases fit TRBD1. J gave up 9 bases and V 3 bases, and 6 bases lay outside the gene matches. The CDR3 length is 13 residues. CDR1 and CDR2 from the germline V gene are MDHEN and SYDVKM. CDR3 sequence: CASSFGQGIPQYF. Here the CDR3 DNA reads TGTGCCAGCAGTTTCGGACAGGGAATCCCCCAGTACTTC.

This clonotype appeared many times. The J gene is TRBJ2-7, the V gene TRBV28; D ambiguous. The CDR3 runs 12 residues. The V end was cut by 7 bases, the J end by 4 bases, with 11 bases between. From germline, CDR1 is MDHEN and CDR2 SYDVKM. CDR3 sequence (DNA): TGTGCCAGCAAGGAAAGCCCTTACGAGCAGTACTTC. Translating it yields CASKESPYEQYF.

As regards this clonotype: One end of the junction fails to match germline, which may point to a read error. The V gene is TRBV7-2, the J gene TRBJ2-1; no reliable D call. Germline V gene data show CDR1 as SGHTA and CDR2 as FQGNSA. The CDR3 is 15 residues long. The CDR3 reads CASSLSRSSYNERFF. The CDR3 DNA reads TGTGCCAGCAGCTTGAGCCGCAGTTCCTACAATGAGCGGTTCTTC.

This clonotype was observed many times. This chain connects TRBV12-3 or TRBV12-4 to TRBJ1-1; possible D gene TRBD1, 6 bases. The germline V and J ends were trimmed by 6 bases and 8 bases, with 19 bases remaining between them. The length of the CDR3 is 14 residues. CDR3 DNA: TGTGCCAGCAGAACGGGACATAAATTAACCGAAGCTTTCTTT. Translation gives CASRTGHKLTEAFF.

In its sample, this clonotype was seen many times. The gene calls are TRBV11-2 and TRBJ2-5; the match to TRBD1 covers 9 bases. With V trimmed by 3 bases and J by 5 bases, 16 bases remained unmatched. This CDR3 comprises 18 residues. Germline lookup yields CDR1 SGHAT and CDR2 FQNNGV. The CDR3 DNA sequence: TGTGCCAGCAGCTTCTCAGTCCCGGGACAGGGTAGTGGGGAGACCCAGTACTTC. Its translation is CASSFSVPGQGSGETQYF.

The V call is TRBV6-1, the J call TRBJ1-1; D remains unclear. V was trimmed by 7 bases and J by 0 bases, leaving 6 bases between them. CDR3 length equals 12 residues. Germline CDR1 and CDR2: MNHNS and SASEGT. The CDR3 coding sequence is TGTGCCAGCACCTCCATGAACACTGAAGCTTTCTTT. Protein product: CASTSMNTEAFF.

CDR3 DNA sequence: TGTGCCACCAGTGATTTGGGGCAAAATGAGCAGTTCTTC. It yields the protein CATSDLGQNEQFF. The J gene is TRBJ2-1, the V gene TRBV24-1; unclear D gene. Germline CDR1 KGHDR, CDR2 SFDVKD. The CDR3 spans 13 residues. Trimming pared 0 bases from V and 7 bases from J, leaving 6 bases between.

This clonotype has at least ten counts. The chain employs TRBV11-2 and TRBJ1-4; 7 bases fit TRBD1. Germline lookup yields CDR1 SGHAT and CDR2 FQNNGV. The V segment lost 0 bases and the J segment 6 bases; nucleotides outside the gene matches: 7. This CDR3 contains 16 residues. In nucleotides, the CDR3 is TGTGCCAGCAGCTTAGATCGGGAAGGGGGCGATGAAAAACTGTTTTTT. This translates into CASSLDREGGDEKLFF. The variable domain in full, with the rest retrieved from reference TRBV11-2 and TRBJ1-4, is EAGVAQSPRYKIIEKRQSVAFWCNPISGHATLYWYQQILGQGPKLLIQFQNNGVVDDSQLPKDRFSAERLKGVDSTLKIQPAKLEDSAVYLCASSLDREGGDEKLFFGSGTQLSVL.

The chain couples TRBV12-3 or TRBV12-4 to TRBJ1-1, with TRBD1 identical over 9 bases. This CDR3 is built from 12 residues. After removal of 5 bases from V and 11 bases from J, the junction contained 6 bases not matched to a gene. CDR3 loop: CASSEGTGRAFF. The CDR3 nucleotides are TGTGCCAGCAGTGAGGGGACAGGGCGGGCTTTCTTT.

This clonotype was seen at least ten times. The chain has TRBV20-1 and TRBJ2-2; the D gene is possibly TRBD2 (6 bases). The CDR3 is 12 residues long. V lost 6 bases, J lost 3 bases, and 8 bases lay in between. Looked up from germline, CDR1 is DFQATT and CDR2 is SNEGSKA (reference sequence). The CDR3 DNA sequence: TGCAGTGCCGGGAGTGACACCGGGGAGCTGTTTTTT. It is translated as CSAGSDTGELFF.

In its sample, this clonotype was seen many times. The CDR3 region is CASSLFERITDTQYF. The CDR3 DNA sequence: TGTGCCAGCAGCTTATTCGAGCGGATCACAGATACGCAGTATTTT. This rearrangement joins TRBV7-2 to TRBJ2-3, with D maybe TRBD2 (5 bases). V lost 2 bases and J lost 2, with 11 bases in between. In germline, CDR1 is SGHTA, CDR2 FQGNSA. The CDR3 loop spans 15 amino acids.

This clonotype was detected many times. The V and J genes are TRBV12-3 or TRBV12-4 and TRBJ1-5; a weak D match, TRBD1 (5 bases). The germline V and J ends were trimmed by 1 base and 7 bases, with 11 bases remaining between them. This CDR3 has 14 amino acids. The CDR3 here is CASSLDEGRQPQHF. CDR3 nucleotide sequence: TGTGCCAGCAGTTTAGACGAGGGGAGACAGCCCCAGCATTTT.

Of note for this clonotype: A much larger clone is a single base away; this may be a read error. The J gene is TRBJ2-1, the V gene TRBV24-1; 8 bases match TRBD1. The CDR3 is 15 residues long. The V segment lost 0 bases and the J segment 5 bases; nucleotides outside the gene matches: 2. Germline CDR1 KGHDR, CDR2 SFDVKD. The CDR3 nucleotides read TGTGCCACCAGTGATTTGGGGACAGGTGACAATGAGCAGTTCTTC. Translating gives CATSDLGTGDNEQFF.

The chain is built from TRBV6-5 and TRBJ1-1; no definite D call. CDR3 length: 13 amino acids. Per germline, CDR1 MNHEY and CDR2 SVGAGI. With 2 bases removed from V and 4 bases from J, the gap between germline ends came to 8 bases. The CDR3 sequence is CASSYPGVTEAFF. The DNA for the CDR3 is TGTGCCAGCAGTTACCCGGGAGTCACTGAAGCTTTCTTT.

The sample holds many counts of this clonotype. The rearrangement links TRBV28 to TRBJ1-1; 11 bases agree with TRBD1. The CDR3 length is 19 residues. In germline, CDR1 is MDHEN, CDR2 SYDVKM. J was trimmed by 0 bases and V by 1 base; bases with no gene match: 10. For the CDR3, the DNA is TGTGCCAGCAGTTTATATTATACCGGGACAGGGGGAATGAACACTGAAGCTTTCTTT. As protein: CASSLYYTGTGGMNTEAFF.

The genes are TRBV29-1 and TRBJ1-1, with unresolved D. Germline-derived CDR1 and CDR2 are SQVTM and ANQGSEA. V lost 3 bases and J lost 0, with 11 bases in between. The CDR3 spans 14 residues. CDR3 loop: CSVDPSLLNTEAFF. The CDR3 nucleotides are TGCAGCGTTGATCCCTCCCTTTTGAACACTGAAGCTTTCTTT.

The J gene is TRBJ2-2, the V gene TRBV20-1; 15 nucleotides align to TRBD2. Germline trimming cut 6 bases from V and 4 bases from J; bases unmatched to any gene: 6. Per germline, CDR1 DFQATT and CDR2 SNEGSKA (reference sequence). This CDR3 is built from 16 residues. The CDR3 region is CSARGLAGGVTGELFF. Written as DNA, the CDR3 is TGCAGTGCACGGGGACTAGCGGGAGGAGTCACCGGGGAGCTGTTTTTT.

This clonotype has just a few counts. This chain links TRBV24-1 with TRBJ2-2, with no clear D. Germline V gene data show CDR1 as KGHDR and CDR2 as SFDVKD. V gave up 5 bases and J gave up 4 bases, with 4 bases separating them. The CDR3 sequence is 12 residues long. The CDR3 bases are TGTGCCACCAGTGGAGTCACCGGGGAGCTGTTTTTT. This gives the protein CATSGVTGELFF.

This clonotype was observed many times. This chain uses TRBV7-3 with TRBJ2-5, with unresolved D. In germline, CDR1 is SGHTA, CDR2 FQGTGA. The CDR3 covers 12 residues. The V gene lost 5 bases and the J gene lost 5 bases, with 9 bases spanning the gap. The CDR3: CASSDTGETQYF. CDR3 nucleotides: TGTGCCAGCAGCGACACTGGGGAGACCCAGTACTTC.

The chain has TRBV6-5 and TRBJ1-5, with unresolved D. Germline CDR1 is MNHEY and CDR2 is SVGAGI. Trimming left V 0 bases short and J 2 bases short, with 11 bases between. CDR3 size: 16 residues. CDR3 nucleotide sequence: TGTGCCAGCAGTTACTCGACGTGGGAGGGCAATCAGCCCCAGCATTTT. Translating it yields CASSYSTWEGNQPQHF.

This clonotype was counted between two and nine times. The rearrangement joins TRBV20-1 to TRBJ1-1; D may be TRBD1 (6 bases). V dropped 4 bases and J dropped 4 bases, with 16 bases sitting between them. Germline-derived CDR1 and CDR2 are DFQATT and SNEGSKA (reference sequence). CDR3 length equals 14 residues. CDR3 DNA sequence: TGCAGTGCTAAAGACAGGCCTTCCTCCACTGAAGCTTTCTTT. This sequence encodes CSAKDRPSSTEAFF.

J is TRBJ1-4 and V is TRBV27, with 9 bases identical to TRBD1. The length of the CDR3 is 14 residues. CDR1 is MNHEY, CDR2 SMNVEV, per germline (reference sequence). V lost 7 bases, J lost 6 bases, and 6 bases stayed unmatched. The chain's CDR3 is CASTGTGYYEKLFF. CDR3 nucleotides: TGTGCCAGCACCGGGACAGGGTATTATGAAAAACTGTTTTTT.

This clonotype was found many times. The V and J genes are TRBV11-2 and TRBJ1-2, with 11 bases aligning to TRBD1. The germline V gene encodes CDR1 SGHAT and CDR2 FQNNGV. With 2 bases clipped from V and 5 bases from J, the junction kept 4 bases outside the gene matches. The CDR3 sequence is 15 residues long. DNA of the CDR3: TGTGCCAGCAGCTTATCCGGGACAGGGGGGTATGGCTACACCTTC. Translation gives CASSLSGTGGYGYTF.

This clonotype has at least ten counts. The chain combines TRBV6-1 with TRBJ2-2; TRBD2 is a possible D gene (5 bases). The CDR3 is 13 amino acids. Trimming took 8 bases from V and 6 from J, leaving 13 bases between them. Looked up from germline, CDR1 is MNHNS and CDR2 is SASEGT. The CDR3 spells CASGLLGSGELFF. CDR3 coding DNA: TGTGCCAGCGGACTGTTGGGGTCCGGGGAGCTGTTTTTT.